The present entry profiles one T cell receptor beta chain with its context. Antigen: not known. V dropped 1 base and J dropped 14 bases, with 16 bases sitting between them. Germline values: CDR1 SGHDT, CDR2 YYEEEE. This CDR3 has 13 amino acids. The sample is drawn from a study of CD8 T cells in Susac syndrome. Points from the study as a whole: The study recognized that the number of individuals in its TCR sequencing and HLA analysis was relatively small.

Bulk CD8+ and CD4+ cells came from magnetic negative isolation; CD8+ TEMRA by FACS. An input of roughly 0.5 to 1 ug of RNA was subjected to reverse transcription using random hexamers. The CDR3 of TCR beta was amplified by immunoSEQ multiplex PCR across 54 Vbeta and 13 Jbeta. From the immunoSEQ multiplex PCR reads, TCRdb called clonotypes with MiXCR, one entry per CDR3 protein. Among about 160,000 distinct CDR3 sequences listed, just over 90% were seen once. The sequencing input was CD4+ T cells from PBMCs. The rearrangement uses TRBV5-6 and TRBJ2-1; D ambiguous. This sequence originates from a human donor in good health. This CDR3 is CASSLRTALGEFF. The CDR3 coding sequence is TGTGCCAGCAGCTTGAGGACCGCCCTCGGAGAGTTCTTC.